This T cell receptor (beta chain) was sequenced in a study of cytomegalovirus exposure and HLA in healthy donors. Study-level information: For the roughly 400 genotyped donors, roughly 80% fell within the Caucasian-associated ancestry cluster.

The PCR was carried out with 60 Vbeta primers and 13 Jbeta primers. This table comes from immunoSEQ multiplex PCR, and its TCRdb copy is limited to in-frame clones, with some not included. The sample contains fewer than 200,000 clones, more than 80% of which appear only once. The sequencing input was PBMCs. This receptor was taken from a woman between 18 and 30 years old in good health and CMV-seronegative.

The CDR3 coding sequence is TGCGCCAGCAGCCAAGTTCGGCCGGGGAGCTCCTACGAGCAGTACTTC. Its translation: CASSQVRPGSSYEQYF. The J gene is TRBJ2-7, the V gene TRBV4-1, with D possibly matching TRBD2 (5 bases). The CDR3 covers 16 residues. The ends were cut back, 1 base at V and 0 bases at J, with 13 bases in the middle. Germline assignment: CDR1 MGHRA and CDR2 YSYEKL.